These 15 T cell receptor beta chains were all obtained from the same sample, sequenced in a study of blood T cell repertoires in COVID-19. Data came from immunoSEQ multiplex PCR; TCRdb stores just in-frame clones and leaves some out. The data contain 220,000 or so clones, over 80% of them singletons. Material for sequencing was PBMCs or T cells enriched from blood (not recorded which). The receptor source for this set is a woman in her 40s who had recovered from COVID-19.

This clone was seen only a few times. This chain joins TRBV7-3 and TRBJ2-3; D possibly corresponds to TRBD2 (6 bases). The CDR3 spans 13 residues. Trimming removed 4 bases from V and 1 base from J, with 6 bases in between. Per germline, CDR1 SGHTA and CDR2 FQGTGA. Written as DNA, the CDR3 is TGTGCCAGCAGCTGGGAGGGCACAGATACGCAGTATTTT. Residues: CASSWEGTDTQYF.

This chain links TRBV12-3 or TRBV12-4 with TRBJ2-3; the D gene is possibly TRBD2 (5 bases). The CDR3 consists of 13 residues. The V end lost 0 bases, the J end lost 6 bases, and 7 bases lay between the germline ends. CDR3 loop: CASSLAGDDTQYF. CDR3 sequence (DNA): TGTGCCAGCAGTTTAGCGGGAGACGATACGCAGTATTTT.

The CDR3 bases are TGTGCCAGCAGCTTAGATGTAGGGAGATATGGCTACACCTTC. As protein: CASSLDVGRYGYTF. The V gene is TRBV11-2, the J gene TRBJ1-2, with unresolved D. Germline lookup yields CDR1 SGHAT and CDR2 FQNNGV. The CDR3 length is 14 residues. The V end lost 0 bases, the J end lost 5 bases, and 10 bases lay between the germline ends.

This sequence joins TRBV4-3 and TRBJ2-3, with D possibly TRBD2 on 6 matching bases. Germline CDR1 reads LGHNA; CDR2 reads YSLEER. This CDR3 region has 17 residues. V lost 0 bases and J lost 4, with 17 bases in between. The CDR3 region is CASSQDSAAGRADTQYF. CDR3 nucleotide sequence: TGCGCCAGCAGCCAAGATTCGGCAGCGGGTAGGGCAGATACGCAGTATTTT.

The chain couples TRBV5-5 to TRBJ2-7, with 9 bases identical to TRBD1. The CDR3 consists of 13 residues. V was pared by 3 bases and J by 7 bases, with 5 bases of the junction left unmatched. CDR1 and CDR2 from the germline V gene are SGHKS and YYEKEE (reference sequence). CDR3 in amino acids: CASSSDRGGEQYV. The DNA for the CDR3 is TGTGCCAGCAGCTCCGACAGGGGGGGGGAGCAGTACGTC.

The chain uses TRBV19 and TRBJ2-1; 9 nucleotides agree with TRBD2. V shed 5 bases, J shed 10 bases, and the junction held 15 bases outside the gene matches. CDR1 and CDR2 from the germline V gene are LNHDA and SQIVND (reference sequence). The CDR3 contains 16 residues. CDR3 in DNA: TGTGCCAGTAGTCCCTCGATACGCGGGAGGGCCCGGGAGCAGTTCTTC. It translates to CASSPSIRGRAREQFF.

The CDR3 protein is CASRTPGVENQPQHF. The CDR3 DNA reads as TGTGCCAGCAGAACTCCAGGGGTAGAGAATCAGCCCCAGCATTTT. The chain uses TRBV6-6 and TRBJ1-5; weak D call: TRBD1 (6 bases). The CDR3 is made up of 15 amino acids. V dropped 6 bases and J dropped 4 bases, with 16 bases sitting between them. Germline V gives CDR1 MNHNY, CDR2 SVGAGI (reference sequence).

The chain uses TRBV19 and TRBJ1-1; D might be TRBD1 (5 bases). There are 14 residues in the CDR3. Germline V gene lookup returns CDR1 LNHDA and CDR2 SQIVND (reference sequence). Trimming took 6 bases from V and 3 from J, leaving 14 bases between them. The DNA of the CDR3 is TGTGCCAGTAGGGTTCAGGGCTTGGACACTGAAGCTTTCTTT. This translates into CASRVQGLDTEAFF.

V is TRBV7-9 and J is TRBJ2-1; no firm D call. This CDR3 is 13 amino acids long. The germline V gene has CDR1 SEHNR and CDR2 FQNEAQ (reference sequence). The germline V and J ends were trimmed by 1 base and 5 bases, with 6 bases remaining between them. The chain's CDR3 is CASSLVLDNEQFF. For the CDR3, the DNA is TGTGCCAGCAGCTTAGTTCTCGACAATGAGCAGTTCTTC. Supplemented by reference TRBV7-9 and TRBJ2-1, the full variable domain reads DTGVSQNPRHKITKRGQNVTFRCDPISEHNRLYWYRQTLGQGPEFLTYFQNEAQLEKSRLLSDRFSAERPKGSFSTLEIQRTEQGDSAMYLCASSLVLDNEQFFGPGTRLTVL.

This sequence joins TRBV5-6 and TRBJ1-1; no clear D. Trimming left V 0 bases short and J 4 bases short, with 16 bases between. The CDR3 has 16 residues. Germline V gene data show CDR1 as SGHDT and CDR2 as YYEEEE. The CDR3 nucleotides read TGTGCCAGCAGCTTGGCCCTATACCTAGGAGGCACTGAAGCTTTCTTT. Protein product: CASSLALYLGGTEAFF.

This chain links TRBV5-4 with TRBJ2-1, with 11 nucleotides matching TRBD2. V was pared by 3 bases and J by 4 bases, with 18 bases of the junction left unmatched. Germline V lookup: CDR1 SGHNT, CDR2 YYREEE (reference sequence). This CDR3 has 20 amino acids. The CDR3 loop reads CASSSGTSGGVLITYNEQFF. The CDR3 DNA follows: TGTGCCAGCAGCTCCGGGACTAGCGGCGGAGTACTAATAACATACAATGAGCAGTTCTTC.

V usage is TRBV5-4 and J usage is TRBJ1-2; 8 positions agree with TRBD1. V lost 6 bases and J lost 4; bases outside the gene matches: 2. Germline V gene sequence: CDR1 SGHNT, CDR2 YYREEE (reference sequence). The CDR3 has 12 amino acids. In DNA, the CDR3 is TGTGCCAGCACAGGGGGCGCCTATGGCTACACCTTC. It translates to CASTGGAYGYTF.

The genes are TRBV7-2 and TRBJ2-1, with 7 bases identical to TRBD1. Germline CDR1 SGHTA, CDR2 FQGNSA. After removal of 5 bases from V and 9 bases from J, the junction contained 10 bases not matched to a gene. This CDR3 has 14 residues. In nucleotides, the CDR3 is TGTGCCAGCAGCCCCTACCGCGACAGGGTTGAGCAGTTCTTC. Translation gives CASSPYRDRVEQFF.

The chain couples TRBV5-4 to TRBJ2-2, with 8 bases aligning to TRBD2. Germline loops: CDR1 SGHNT, CDR2 YYREEE (reference sequence). V was pared by 0 bases and J by 6 bases, with 13 bases of the junction left unmatched. The CDR3 extends over 18 amino acids. The CDR3 is CASSLGAGGLGVSGELFF. As DNA, the CDR3 is TGTGCCAGCAGCTTGGGGGCTGGGGGACTAGGTGTCTCCGGGGAGCTGTTTTTT. The variable domain in full, completed from reference TRBV5-4 and TRBJ2-2, reads ETGVTQSPTHLIKTRGQQVTLRCSSQSGHNTVSWYQQALGQGPQFIFQYYREEENGRGNFPPRFSGLQFPNYSSELNVNALELDDSALYLCASSLGAGGLGVSGELFFGEGSRLTVL.

The gene calls are TRBV18 and TRBJ1-2; the D is unclear. This CDR3 is 17 amino acids long. The V gene's germline CDR1 is KGHSH and CDR2 LQKENI. The V gene lost 2 bases and the J gene lost 0 bases, with 16 bases spanning the gap. CDR3 region: CASSPRNGRGTNYGYTF. The CDR3 nucleotides are TGTGCCAGCTCACCAAGGAATGGGAGAGGAACTAACTATGGCTACACCTTC.